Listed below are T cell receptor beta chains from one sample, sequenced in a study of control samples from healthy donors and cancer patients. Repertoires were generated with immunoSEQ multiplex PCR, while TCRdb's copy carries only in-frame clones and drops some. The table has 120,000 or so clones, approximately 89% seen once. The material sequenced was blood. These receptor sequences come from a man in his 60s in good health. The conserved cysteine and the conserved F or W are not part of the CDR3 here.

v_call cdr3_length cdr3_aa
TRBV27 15 ASRGFGLAANTGELF
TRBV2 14 ASSIGGPLNTGELF
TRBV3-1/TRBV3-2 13 ASSRGGGMNTEAF
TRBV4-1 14 ASSPDRGFVGTEAF
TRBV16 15 ASSLKIVDRGQGGYT
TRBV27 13 ASSARGGPYNEQF
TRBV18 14 ASSLIAGALKETQY
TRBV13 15 ASSLDLRILSGNTIY
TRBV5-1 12 ASSESATNEKLF
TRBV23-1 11 ASSHGRDYGYT
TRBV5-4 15 ASSLQGGAGANYGYT
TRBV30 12 AVAQGSGNQPQH
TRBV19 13 ASSIFGTGNEKLF
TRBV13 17 ASSLGGGRVNSGANVLT
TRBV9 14 ASSPGHKNPYNEQF
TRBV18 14 ASSPWGDPSTDTQY
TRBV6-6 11 ASIQRSNTEAF
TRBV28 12 ASSFLPWAETLH
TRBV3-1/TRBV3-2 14 ASSQSATPTNEKLF
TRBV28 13 ASSPGQYSNQPQH
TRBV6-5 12 ASSPRDSNYGYT
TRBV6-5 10 ASSTGGWGYT
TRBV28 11 ASSRGRSDEQF
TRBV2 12 ASKAGHIMETQY
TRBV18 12 ASSEGQADQPQH
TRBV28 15 ASSLRQGGPTNEKLF
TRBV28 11 ASEGQGNQPQH
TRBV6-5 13 ASSPGGVISYEQY
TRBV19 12 ASSMATNMGEQY
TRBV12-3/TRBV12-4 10 ASSLGGNIQY
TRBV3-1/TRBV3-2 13 ASSRTSVSNQPQH
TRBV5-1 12 ASSLYTGLTEAF
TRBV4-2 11 ASSQDLNTEAF
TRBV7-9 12 ASSLEGGGQPQH
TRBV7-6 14 ASSLAHRTVNTEAF
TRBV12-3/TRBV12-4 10 ASSLGVRAQY